These 26 T cell receptor beta chains originate from one sample sequenced in a study of blood T cell repertoires in COVID-19. Produced via immunoSEQ multiplex PCR; TCRdb's table is partial and in-frame only. Seen here are some 140,000 clones, 70% to 85% observed once, and the top ten hold roughly 9.8%. The sample was peripheral blood. All receptors derive from a man aged 55 to 70 who had recovered from COVID-19.

V gene TRBV2 combines with J gene TRBJ1-2; 10 positions match TRBD1. The CDR3 is made up of 14 amino acids. Germline lookup yields CDR1 SNHLY and CDR2 FYNNEI. J gave up 6 bases and V 7 bases, and 8 bases lay outside the gene matches. The CDR3 loop is CASTTPGTGDGYTF. The CDR3 DNA is TGTGCCAGCACGACGCCCGGGACAGGGGATGGCTACACCTTC.

The chain couples TRBV28 to TRBJ2-7; 16 bases agree with TRBD2. CDR3 length equals 16 residues. V lost 6 bases, J lost 4 bases, and 6 bases stayed unmatched. The germline gives CDR1 MDHEN, CDR2 SYDVKM. CDR3 protein: CASRGLAGGLRYEQYF. CDR3 in DNA: TGTGCCAGCAGGGGACTAGCGGGGGGGCTGAGGTACGAGCAGTACTTC.

The V gene is TRBV7-2, the J gene TRBJ2-1, with 8 bases identical to TRBD2. Losses at the gene ends were 2 bases for V and 3 bases for J; bases not matched to a gene: 3. CDR1 is SGHTA and CDR2 is FQGNSA in the germline V gene. The CDR3 has 15 residues. The CDR3 protein is CASSLIAGHYNEQFF. Here the CDR3 DNA reads TGTGCCAGCAGCTTAATAGCGGGACACTACAATGAGCAGTTCTTC.

The table lists this clone with a few counts. The genes are TRBV7-2 and TRBJ2-3, with 7 bases that match TRBD1. V lost 5 bases, J lost 0 bases, and 5 bases stayed unmatched. CDR3 length: 15 residues. Germline V gives CDR1 SGHTA, CDR2 FQGNSA. The CDR3 DNA sequence: TGTGCCAGCAGCCTATGGGACAGAAGCACAGATACGCAGTATTTT. It is translated as CASSLWDRSTDTQYF.

The genes are TRBV3-1 (or the pseudogene TRBV3-2) and TRBJ2-7; 7 nucleotides align to TRBD1. CDR1 and CDR2 from the germline V gene are LGHDT and YNNKEL (reference sequence). The V and J ends lost 3 bases and 5 bases, in that order; junction bases with no gene match: 13. The CDR3 totals 16 residues. The CDR3 here is CASSHPNTGVRHEQYF. The DNA of the CDR3 is TGTGCCAGCAGCCATCCTAACACAGGGGTCAGGCACGAGCAGTACTTC.

This clone was observed a handful of times. The chain is built from TRBV20-1 and TRBJ1-2; D remains ambiguous. The CDR3 is 9 amino acids. Trimming took 6 bases from V and 10 from J, leaving 9 bases between them. Germline CDR1 and CDR2: DFQATT and SNEGSKA (reference sequence). Written as DNA, the CDR3 is TGCAGTGCACGGGGAGCCTACACCTTC. It is translated as CSARGAYTF.

This clone has a single count. This rearrangement joins TRBV6-2 or TRBV6-3 to TRBJ2-5; 7 nucleotides align to TRBD1. The germline V gene encodes CDR1 MNHEY and CDR2 SVGEGT. After removal of 5 bases from V and 7 bases from J, the junction contained 4 bases not matched to a gene. The CDR3 covers 12 residues. CDR3 sequence (DNA): TGTGCCAGCAGTGACAGGGTCGGGACCCAGTACTTC. The encoded protein is CASSDRVGTQYF.

This clone was found once. This chain connects TRBV19 to TRBJ2-7; a possible D gene is TRBD2 (6 bases). The CDR3 contains 14 residues. Germline values: CDR1 LNHDA, CDR2 SQIVND (reference sequence). Trimming left V 5 bases short and J 5 bases short, with 16 bases between. As DNA, the CDR3 is TGTGCCAGTAGTGAGAATGCAGGGAGGAACGAGCAGTACTTC. This gives the protein CASSENAGRNEQYF.

The chain recombines TRBV24-1 with TRBJ2-1, with 8 bases that match TRBD2. The length of the CDR3 is 17 residues. The V and J ends lost 4 bases and 1 base, in that order; junction bases with no gene match: 8. Germline values: CDR1 KGHDR, CDR2 SFDVKD. CDR3 coding DNA: TGTGCCACCAGTGACCCTAATAGCGGGAATTCCTACAATGAGCAGTTCTTC. It is translated as CATSDPNSGNSYNEQFF.

The rearrangement links TRBV2 to TRBJ2-7, with 12 nucleotides matching TRBD2. The CDR3 loop spans 15 amino acids. Germline values: CDR1 SNHLY, CDR2 FYNNEI. V trimming: 4 bases; J trimming: 6 bases; junction bases outside the gene matches: 7. The CDR3 nucleotides are TGTGCCAGCAGTGTTCTAGCGGGAGGGGCCAGCGAGCAGTACTTC. Translated, it gives CASSVLAGGASEQYF. The full variable domain, its missing parts supplied by reference TRBV2 and TRBJ2-7, is EPEVTQTPSHQVTQMGQEVILRCVPISNHLYFYWYRQILGQKVEFLVSFYNNEISEKSEIFDDQFSVERPDGSNFTLKIRSTKLEDSAMYFCASSVLAGGASEQYFGPGTRLTVT.

This clone was recorded once. The J gene is TRBJ1-4, the V gene TRBV11-3; 7 bases fit TRBD1. The CDR3 runs to 15 residues. Germline CDR1 reads SGHNT; CDR2 reads YENEEA. V was clipped by 5 bases and J by 5 bases; unmatched bases: 8. Here the CDR3 reads CASSPGQEPNEKLFF. CDR3 nucleotide sequence: TGTGCCAGCAGCCCCGGACAGGAACCCAATGAAAAACTGTTTTTT.

This sequence joins TRBV24-1 and TRBJ1-6; D is perhaps TRBD1 (5 bases). This CDR3 has 13 residues. CDR1 and CDR2 (germline): KGHDR, SFDVKD. The V end was cut by 9 bases, the J end by 7 bases, with 12 bases between. CDR3 nucleotides: TGTGCCACCTCCGCAGGGTGGAATTCACCCCTCCACTTT. This translates into CATSAGWNSPLHF.

The chain couples TRBV29-1 to TRBJ2-1; 12 bases are a match to TRBD2. The V gene's germline CDR1 is SQVTM and CDR2 ANQGSEA. This CDR3 has 16 residues. Unmatched junction bases numbered 6, after V lost 0 bases and J lost 6 bases. The CDR3 sequence is CSVEDLLAGGFNEQFF. The CDR3, as DNA: TGCAGCGTTGAAGATCTTCTAGCGGGAGGGTTCAATGAGCAGTTCTTC.

This chain joins TRBV7-3 and TRBJ2-1; 7 bases map to TRBD1. The V gene's germline CDR1 is SGHTA and CDR2 FQGTGA. The CDR3 loop spans 13 amino acids. Losses at the gene ends were 5 bases for V and 10 bases for J; bases not matched to a gene: 8. CDR3 protein: CASSPTGTGEQFF. DNA for the CDR3: TGTGCCAGCAGCCCGACAGGGACGGGGGAGCAGTTCTTC.

This clone was seen just once. The J gene is TRBJ1-1, the V gene TRBV6-5; 7 bases line up with TRBD1. The junction had 6 bases not matched to a gene; V was cut back by 0 bases and J by 8 bases. Germline CDR1 reads MNHEY; CDR2 reads SVGAGI. CDR3 length: 14 residues. This CDR3 reads CASSYSSGTDEAFF. CDR3 DNA: TGTGCCAGCAGTTACTCTTCCGGGACAGACGAAGCTTTCTTT.

The J gene is TRBJ1-5, the V gene TRBV5-4; D is undetermined. Germline-derived CDR1 and CDR2 are SGHNT and YYREEE (reference sequence). Trimming left V 4 bases short and J 0 bases short, with 14 bases between. The length of the CDR3 is 16 residues. CDR3 DNA: TGTGCCAGCAGCCCCTTAATCAGTGATAGCAATCAGCCCCAGCATTTT. It translates to CASSPLISDSNQPQHF.

V is TRBV7-8 and J is TRBJ2-1; 9 bases align to TRBD1. Germline assignment: CDR1 SGHVS and CDR2 FQNEAQ. Trimming removed 7 bases from V and 4 bases from J; junction bases left unmatched: 11. This CDR3 comprises 16 residues. CDR3 DNA: TGTGCCAGCATCCTTTCCGAGGGACAGGGTTACAATGAGCAGTTCTTC. As protein: CASILSEGQGYNEQFF.

This chain connects TRBV6-5 to TRBJ1-3; no definite D call. The CDR3 loop spans 15 amino acids. The ends were cut back, 2 bases at V and 6 bases at J, with 14 bases in the middle. The germline V gene encodes CDR1 MNHEY and CDR2 SVGAGI. The CDR3 nucleotides are TGTGCCAGCAGTTACCCTGCAGGTCAGGAAAACACCATATATTTT. This gives the protein CASSYPAGQENTIYF.

The rearrangement joins TRBV7-2 to TRBJ2-3; unclear D gene. The germline V gene has CDR1 SGHTA and CDR2 FQGNSA. The CDR3 has 15 residues. Deletions cut 0 bases from V and 2 bases from J, with 9 bases between. CDR3 loop: CASSLAGFLTDTQYF. CDR3 coding DNA: TGTGCCAGCAGCTTAGCCGGGTTTCTCACAGATACGCAGTATTTT.

The sample holds a few counts of this clone. The chain links TRBV9 to TRBJ1-2, with 7 bases fitting TRBD1. The V segment lost 3 bases and the J segment 4 bases; nucleotides outside the gene matches: 9. Germline values: CDR1 SGDLS, CDR2 YYNGEE. CDR3 length: 15 residues. The CDR3 nucleotides read TGTGCCAGCAGCGACCCTAATACAGGGGTCTATGGCTACACCTTC. It encodes CASSDPNTGVYGYTF.

This clone was seen ten or more times. The V and J genes are TRBV19 and TRBJ1-1, with D possibly being TRBD1 (6 bases). The CDR3 has 15 amino acids. In germline, CDR1 is LNHDA, CDR2 SQIVND (reference sequence). With 7 bases removed from V and 1 base from J, the gap between germline ends came to 16 bases. The CDR3 DNA is TGTGCCAGTATCTGGGGATCAGGGGCGAACACTGAAGCTTTCTTT. Translation: CASIWGSGANTEAFF.

This clone was picked up a small number of times. The V and J genes are TRBV4-2 and TRBJ1-4, with 8 positions matching TRBD1. Germline-derived CDR1 and CDR2 are LGHNA and YNFKEQ. The CDR3 loop spans 16 amino acids. J was trimmed by 5 bases and V by 0 bases; bases with no gene match: 5. CDR3 nucleotide sequence: TGTGCCAGCAGCCAAGACGGGACAGGAGACAATGAAAAACTGTTTTTT. Translated, it gives CASSQDGTGDNEKLFF.

This chain uses TRBV2 with TRBJ2-7, with D perhaps matching TRBD2 (6 bases). The CDR3 consists of 11 residues. CDR1 is SNHLY and CDR2 is FYNNEI in the germline V gene. Trimming shortened V by 6 bases and J by 10 bases, and 13 bases separated the two germline ends. The CDR3 nucleotides are TGTGCCAGCAGCCGCCGGGACTTCCAGTACTTC. It yields the protein CASSRRDFQYF.

The V and J genes are TRBV10-3 and TRBJ1-1; 8 bases fit TRBD1. Germline loops: CDR1 ENHRY, CDR2 SYGVKD. V was clipped by 2 bases and J by 14 bases; unmatched bases: 16. The CDR3 has 15 amino acids. The DNA for the CDR3 is TGTGCCATCAGTGAGACCACGGACAGGGCCGGGAACCGGTTCTTT. This gives the protein CAISETTDRAGNRFF.

This clone was detected ten times or more. The junction departs from the called germline gene at one end, perhaps through a read error. This chain joins TRBV11-1 and TRBJ2-3, with 11 bases that match TRBD2. Germline V lookup: CDR1 SGHAT, CDR2 FQDESV (reference sequence). This CDR3 has 16 residues. The CDR3 spells CASTLLAGAPTDTQYF. The CDR3 DNA is TGTGCCAGCACCTTACTAGCGGGGGCCCCCACAGATACGCAGTATTTT. Combining the CDR3 with reference TRBV11-1 and TRBJ2-3 gives the whole variable domain EAEVAQSPRYKITEKSQAVAFWCDPISGHATLYWYRQILGQGPELLVQFQDESVVDDSQLPKDRFSAERLKGVDSTLKIQPAELGDSAMYLCASTLLAGAPTDTQYFGPGTRLTVL.

The chain is built from TRBV6-5 and TRBJ2-3; 11 nucleotides match TRBD1. CDR3 size: 13 residues. Germline V lookup: CDR1 MNHEY, CDR2 SVGAGI. The V gene end was trimmed by 8 bases and the J gene end by 5 bases; junction bases not matched to a gene: 3. CDR3 region: CASRDRGVDTQYF. DNA of the CDR3: TGTGCCAGCCGGGACAGGGGGGTAGATACGCAGTATTTT.